This TCR beta chain was profiled in a study of identical twins. TCRdb used MiXCR to reprocess the 5' RACE reads, holding one entry per CDR3 protein. The sample contains 400,000 to 650,000 distinct CDR3 sequences, less than 25% of which appear only once. The table lists this clonotype with a few counts. Its antigen is still unknown. The V end lost 2 bases, the J end lost 7 bases, and 15 bases lay between the germline ends. Germline V gene lookup returns CDR1 SGHTA and CDR2 FQGNSA. This CDR3 is built from 15 residues. General observations from the study: Memory repertoires lacked the insertion deficit that abundant cord blood beta clonotypes showed.

These same records also appear under a second study, on T cells expressing NK-cell markers. That paper notes: A handful of donors showed these clonotypes also leading the CD3+CD56-NKG2C+ fraction. Questions lingered over whether expanded NKG2C+ T cell clones were HCMV-specific.

The TCR comes from a woman between 18 and 29 years old in good health. Sequenced: CD4+ T cells sorted from blood. The chain carries TRBV7-2 and TRBJ2-1; tentative D call: TRBD2 (6 bases). The CDR3 sequence is CASSLWGGVGNEQFF. CDR3 in DNA: TGTGCCAGCAGCTTATGGGGCGGGGTTGGTAATGAGCAGTTCTTC.